The source of this T cell receptor (beta chain) is a study of T-cell reconstitution after alpha-beta-depleted transplantation in children. Findings and limits, study-wide: Reportedly, only several hundred clones from non-depleted graft cells drove alpha-beta T-cell counts at about two months. After one year, T-cell counts and TCRbeta diversity mostly came from new T cells. Recipient T cells and thymic progenitors that survived were the source of the high TCRbeta diversity seen at day 60 in some patients.

There are a few counts of this clonotype. The antigen remains unidentified. Unique molecular identifiers were used to barcode this TCRbeta library. TCRdb fed the PCR reads into MiXCR, producing one record per CDR3 protein. The data hold 500,000 to 750,000 distinct CDR3 sequences, with over 20% observed a single time. Germline CDR1 reads MNHEY; CDR2 reads SMNVEV (reference sequence). The CDR3 sequence is 15 residues long. V shed 5 bases and J shed 1 base, with 9 bases lying between them. The material was PBMCs, obtained before TCRalphabeta/CD19-depleted stem cell transplant. The rearrangement links TRBV27 to TRBJ2-6, with D perhaps TRBD1 (6 bases). This clonotype was obtained from a boy under two years old with Wiskott-Aldrich syndrome, due to receive a stem cell transplant. The CDR3 DNA reads TGTGCCAGCAGTAAGCAGGGGTCTGGGGCCAACGTCCTGACTTTC. Translated, it gives CASSKQGSGANVLTF.